These 13 T cell receptor beta chains share one sample of origin, sequenced in a study of control samples from healthy donors and cancer patients. This table comes from immunoSEQ multiplex PCR, and its TCRdb copy is limited to in-frame clones, with some not included. The sample includes about 160,000 clones, about 94% seen only once; the top ten take about 8.5%. Sequenced input: blood. These receptor sequences come from a woman in her thirties or forties in good health.

The count of this clone is one. This chain joins TRBV3-1 (or the pseudogene TRBV3-2) and TRBJ2-3, with no clear D. Trimming left V 2 bases short and J 1 base short, with 16 bases between. CDR1 is LGHDT and CDR2 is YNNKEL in the germline V gene (reference sequence). The CDR3 totals 17 residues. Written as DNA, the CDR3 is TGTGCCAGCAGCCAATTTTCAGGTGGGGTTCGCACAGATACGCAGTATTTT. Amino acid sequence: CASSQFSGGVRTDTQYF.

The chain has TRBV4-2 and TRBJ2-6; D is perhaps TRBD1 (5 bases). V shed 1 base and J shed 0 bases, with 13 bases lying between them. The CDR3 is made up of 18 amino acids. The V gene's germline CDR1 is LGHNA and CDR2 YNFKEQ. The CDR3 reads CASSQVLGAFSGANVLTF. CDR3 in DNA: TGTGCCAGCAGCCAAGTATTAGGGGCCTTCTCTGGGGCCAACGTCCTGACTTTC.

This clone was seen a single time. This chain connects TRBV5-6 to TRBJ2-7, with D possibly being TRBD2 (6 bases). CDR1 is SGHDT and CDR2 is YYEEEE in the germline V gene. The CDR3 extends over 14 amino acids. V was shortened by 4 bases and J by 4 bases, with 15 bases between the two germline ends. The CDR3 loop reads CASSPETSWYEQYF. The CDR3 DNA reads as TGTGCCAGCAGCCCGGAGACTAGTTGGTACGAGCAGTACTTC.

This sequence joins TRBV10-3 and TRBJ1-2, with TRBD1 matching 8 bases. The junction had 10 bases not matched to a gene; V was cut back by 2 bases and J by 8 bases. From germline, CDR1 is ENHRY and CDR2 SYGVKD. This CDR3 comprises 15 residues. The CDR3 protein is CAISERGQDPDGYTF. CDR3 DNA sequence: TGTGCCATCAGTGAGCGGGGACAGGACCCGGACGGCTACACCTTC.

This sequence joins TRBV6-6 and TRBJ1-4, with D maybe TRBD1 (6 bases). V was pared by 5 bases and J by 0 bases, with 10 bases between. The CDR3 sequence is 15 residues long. Per germline, CDR1 MNHNY and CDR2 SVGAGI (reference sequence). CDR3 protein: CASSTQGATNEKLFF. DNA of the CDR3: TGTGCCAGCAGTACACAGGGCGCAACTAATGAAAAACTGTTTTTT.

V gene TRBV19 combines with J gene TRBJ2-1, with TRBD2 matching over 8 bases. The CDR3 spans 16 residues. CDR1 and CDR2 from the germline V gene are LNHDA and SQIVND (reference sequence). With V trimmed by 6 bases and J by 0 bases, 7 bases remained unmatched. CDR3 bases: TGTGCCAGTAGGGTTATAGCGGGAAGCTCCTACAATGAGCAGTTCTTC. Protein product: CASRVIAGSSYNEQFF.

The chain combines TRBV13 with TRBJ1-1; no clear D gene. The CDR3 runs 14 residues. V lost 8 bases and J 5 bases, leaving 18 bases between the germline ends. Germline CDR1 reads PRHDT; CDR2 reads FYEKMQ (reference sequence). The CDR3: CASGSGERYTEAFF. The CDR3 DNA sequence: TGTGCCAGCGGCAGCGGGGAGAGATATACTGAAGCTTTCTTT.

The CDR3 coding sequence is TGTGCCAGCAGCTCCCCTCGACAGGGGTTGGACTATGGCTACACCTTC. Protein: CASSSPRQGLDYGYTF. The gene calls are TRBV6-2 or TRBV6-3 and TRBJ1-2; TRBD1 matches 8 bases. V gave up 6 bases and J gave up 3 bases; unmatched junction bases: 12. Per the germline V gene, CDR1 is MNHEY and CDR2 is SVGEGT. The CDR3 totals 16 residues.

V usage is TRBV27 and J usage is TRBJ2-2, with D perhaps matching TRBD1 (6 bases). Germline CDR1 reads MNHEY; CDR2 reads SMNVEV (reference sequence). The CDR3 totals 15 residues. Trimming took off 6 bases at V and 6 bases at J, with 17 bases between the two ends. Here the CDR3 reads CASSAIHRAPGELFF. The CDR3 nucleotides read TGTGCCAGCAGCGCTATCCACAGGGCCCCCGGGGAGCTGTTTTTT.

J is TRBJ2-1 and V is TRBV27; D is possibly TRBD1 or TRBD2 (5 bases each). The CDR3 sequence is 15 residues long. V was cut by 6 bases and J by 0 bases, with 12 bases left in between. Germline CDR1 is MNHEY and CDR2 is SMNVEV (reference sequence). The CDR3 DNA reads as TGTGCCAGCAGACTGGCAGGGAGCTCCTACAATGAGCAGTTCTTC. It yields the protein CASRLAGSSYNEQFF.

The rearrangement joins TRBV4-3 to TRBJ1-1; D remains ambiguous. The V gene's germline CDR1 is LGHNA and CDR2 YSLEER. The V and J ends lost 1 base and 0 bases respectively, with 12 bases between them. This CDR3 is 16 amino acids long. CDR3 amino acids: CASSQGVGTMNTEAFF. Written as DNA, the CDR3 is TGCGCCAGCAGCCAAGGGGTCGGCACCATGAACACTGAAGCTTTCTTT.

The chain recombines TRBV7-8 with TRBJ1-2, with 8 bases fitting TRBD1. Trimming took 5 bases from V and 6 from J; bases not matched to a gene: 8. This CDR3 is 14 amino acids long. Germline V gives CDR1 SGHVS, CDR2 FQNEAQ. The DNA of the CDR3 is TGTGCCAGCAGCCGCCGGGACAGGTCCCATGGCTACACCTTC. It is translated as CASSRRDRSHGYTF.

The chain carries TRBV3-1 (or the pseudogene TRBV3-2) and TRBJ2-1; TRBD2 matches 8 bases. The V and J ends lost 2 bases and 3 bases, in that order; junction bases with no gene match: 3. The CDR3 sequence is 15 residues long. The germline gives CDR1 LGHDT, CDR2 YNNKEL (reference sequence). The CDR3 region is CASSQSGSVYNEQFF. The DNA of the CDR3 is TGTGCCAGCAGCCAAAGCGGGAGCGTCTACAATGAGCAGTTCTTC.